This TCR beta chain was identified during a study of cytomegalovirus exposure and HLA in healthy donors. Study-level background: From HLA-typed donors, an early data release held 70 million to 95 million unique TCRs.

Trimming took 3 bases from V and 7 from J, leaving 9 bases between them. The CDR3 is 13 amino acids. Looked up from germline, CDR1 is KGHSH and CDR2 is LQKENI. Note on this clone: The target antigen is unknown.

Notes on the study in general: The study recorded fewer than 200 TCR beta chains that were cytomegalovirus-associated.

The PCR contained 60 Vbeta and 13 Jbeta primers. Data came from immunoSEQ multiplex PCR; TCRdb stores just in-frame clones and leaves some out. The data hold roughly 110,000 clones, with 65% to 80% observed a single time. This clonotype was sampled from a male donor in good health and CMV-seronegative. The sample comprised PBMCs. The chain carries TRBV18 and TRBJ1-4; perhaps TRBD1 as D (5 bases). Here the CDR3 reads CASSPQGGEKLFF. In DNA form, the CDR3 reads TGTGCCAGCTCACCTCAGGGAGGTGAAAAACTGTTTTTT.